One and the same sample provided the 7 T cell receptor beta chains below, sequenced in a study of blood T cell repertoires in COVID-19. The protocol was immunoSEQ multiplex PCR, while the TCRdb copy is restricted to in-frame clones and leaves out a portion. Here the sample spans 150,000 to 190,000 clones, roughly 71% being singletons. The sample comprised peripheral blood. The receptors come from a woman older than 75 with acute or convalescent COVID-19.

V and J are TRBV6-1 and TRBJ2-7, with 8 nucleotides matching TRBD2. V was pared by 3 bases and J by 1 base, with 8 bases of the junction left unmatched. The germline CDR1 and CDR2 sequences are MNHNS and SASEGT. The CDR3 consists of 16 residues. DNA for the CDR3: TGTGCCAGCAGTGACCCACGTGCGGGGGGTTCCTACGAGCAGTACTTC. It encodes CASSDPRAGGSYEQYF.

This clone was counted only a few times. The chain links TRBV11-2 to TRBJ1-2, with 9 bases aligning to TRBD1. Germline V gene lookup returns CDR1 SGHAT and CDR2 FQNNGV. This CDR3 spans 16 amino acids. V lost 5 bases to trimming and J lost 6 bases; unmatched junction nucleotides: 13. The DNA for the CDR3 is TGTGCCAGCAGCGACATAGGACAGGGGATGGCCGATGGCTACACCTTC. Translating gives CASSDIGQGMADGYTF.

V and J are TRBV7-3 and TRBJ2-1, with 7 bases matching TRBD2. This CDR3 region has 16 residues. Looked up from germline, CDR1 is SGHTA and CDR2 is FQGTGA. V lost 1 base to trimming and J lost 7 bases; unmatched junction nucleotides: 10. The CDR3 sequence is CASSLIAAGAGNEQFF. DNA for the CDR3: TGTGCCAGCAGCTTAATCGCGGCGGGAGCAGGGAATGAGCAGTTCTTC.

The rearrangement joins TRBV6-1 to TRBJ1-1, with D possibly matching TRBD1 (6 bases). V lost 2 bases and J lost 5, with 15 bases in between. Germline-derived CDR1 and CDR2 are MNHNS and SASEGT. The CDR3 is 15 amino acids. The CDR3 reads CASSERGGAWTEAFF. The CDR3 DNA follows: TGTGCCAGCAGTGAACGGGGGGGCGCGTGGACTGAAGCTTTCTTT.

The V gene is TRBV15, the J gene TRBJ2-1, with 8 bases fitting TRBD2. The CDR3 has 19 residues. Trimming at V came to 0 bases and at J to 4 bases, leaving 14 bases not matched to a gene. Germline V CDR1 and CDR2: LNHNV, YYDKDF (reference sequence). CDR3 sequence: CATSRDSSASGGKYNEQFF. The CDR3 region has the DNA TGTGCCACCAGCAGAGACTCCTCGGCATCGGGGGGGAAATACAATGAGCAGTTCTTC.

This chain connects TRBV4-1 to TRBJ2-2; TRBD2 matches 9 bases. Germline values: CDR1 MGHRA, CDR2 YSYEKL. The CDR3 has 16 amino acids. V was pared by 6 bases and J by 1 base, with 6 bases of the junction left unmatched. In nucleotides, the CDR3 is TGCGCCAGCAGACCCACTAGCGGGCAGAACACCGGGGAGCTGTTTTTT. Protein: CASRPTSGQNTGELFF.

This chain links TRBV11-3 with TRBJ2-1; 11 bases are shared with TRBD1. With 6 bases clipped from V and 0 bases from J, the junction kept 13 bases outside the gene matches. The germline gives CDR1 SGHNT, CDR2 YENEEA. The CDR3 length is 19 residues. In nucleotides, the CDR3 is TGTGCCAGCAGTTTTACCGGGACAGGGGGTATGAGCTCCTACAATGAGCAGTTCTTC. Translating gives CASSFTGTGGMSSYNEQFF.